This T cell receptor beta chain was sequenced in a study of T cell responses to AZD1222 COVID-19 vaccine (dated by TCRdb to about 2021). Background for the entire study: AZD1222 recipients whose second dose came at about 4 weeks and those whose second dose came at about 12 weeks were combined into one group, since spike-specific TCR depth and breadth did not differ between the two schedules. A total of 230 or so trial participants underwent TCR sequencing, of whom 207 received two doses of AZD1222 and about 25 received two doses of the MenACWY control vaccine. Trial participants were enrolled into age subgroups of 18-55, 56-69 and 70-plus years, which contained roughly 140, 27 and 60 TCR-sequenced participants, respectively. Study-level results and caveats: Reportedly, close to half of the unique spike-specific TCRs recognized epitopes lying outside the regions that are mutated in the B.1.351 and B.1.1.7 variants. A significant rise in spike-specific TCR breadth and depth was observed after two AZD1222 doses relative to day 0 and relative to MenACWY recipients. Vaccine-associated CD4 TCRs spanned the whole spike protein, with dominant responses in regions 160-218 and 743-854. Only 5 to 7 AZD1222 recipients were SARS-CoV-2 seropositive at baseline, limiting conclusions about previously exposed vaccinees. Most participants were white British and females outnumbered males, and the authors suggested that clonal diversity may have been underestimated. No day 14 peak-response samples were available, so repertoires were characterized only after the peak T cell response. The 56-69-year group was small, and its depth increase did not reach significance, likely because of low power.

This clone was observed a few times. Its antigen is still unknown. Per-base quality was not reported, and no clone a single base away is much larger than it. This specimen's time point label, interpreted: baseline before first vaccination. Vaccinee samples were obtained from the UK trials COV001 and COV002, which included a single-blind randomized controlled phase 2/3 trial of AZD1222 (ChAdOx1 nCoV-19) in healthy adults. For TCRbeta chain sequencing, PBMC samples from trial participants were taken at day 0 and at day 28 after the second dose. The CDR3 regions of human TCRbeta chains were analyzed by immunosequencing. In the paper's pipeline: TCRs in the repertoires were compared against a reference library of SARS-CoV-2-specific TCRs that had been generated with the MIRA antigen-specificity platform. Breadth was defined as the fraction of unique TCRs that were SARS-CoV-2-associated. Depth was defined as the fraction of total T cells that were SARS-CoV-2-associated. Using the MIRA data, each spike-specific TCR was mapped to the spike region that the TCR reacts to and placed in a CD4 or CD8 class. Log10-transformed breadth and depth values were compared by one-way ANOVA with Sidak's multiple comparisons tests. What TCRdb holds here is the immuneACCESS table cut down to in-frame rearrangements. Part of the clones is not present; checked against another copy, under half of the missing clones reflect an unresolved V gene, and the others are unexplained. The V and J calls and clone size are taken from that table; D and trimming were inferred from the DNA. The sample yields 120,000 or so clones; approximately 84% were counted once. 6.5% to 9.5% of the sample is taken by the ten largest.

Sample: peripheral blood, taken on day 0 of AZD1222 vaccination. This sequence was found in an adult in good health.

The CDR3 corresponds to CAISPGQGYEQYF. The DNA sequence follows: TGTGCCATCAGCCCGGGACAGGGGTACGAGCAGTACTTC. The chain joins TRBV10-3 to TRBJ2-7; 10 bases in the junction line up with TRBD1. Reading the germline V gene gives CDR1 ENHRY and CDR2 SYGVKD. The CDR3 covers 13 residues, taking in both the cysteine and the phenylalanine. The only DNA kept is the CDR3, 39 bases in frame from the first base. The junction shows trimming of 6 bases on V and 4 bases on J, and the gene matches do not reach 3 bases of it.